The rows below give T cell receptor beta chains drawn from one sample of a study of cytomegalovirus exposure and HLA in healthy donors. This table comes from immunoSEQ multiplex PCR, and its TCRdb copy is limited to in-frame clones, with some not included. Counted here are about 170,000 clones, about 62% occurring once; the ten biggest clones make up 2.5% to 3%. The sequenced sample consisted of PBMCs. These TCRs come from a man between 35 and 55 years old in good health and CMV-seronegative. The CDR3 runs from the conserved cysteine through the conserved F or W. A D gene is named only where the DNA matches it firmly. Size values are once, few and many counts, or a class for expanded clones, and some rows have none.

>.|TRBJ2-7|.|TRBV7-2
CASSPAYEQYF
TGTGCCAGCAGCCCGGCCTACGAGCAGTACTTC
>.|TRBJ1-2|.|TRBV6-5
CASVDYRDSYTF
TGTGCCAGCGTAGATTACAGGGACAGCTACACCTTC
>.|TRBJ2-3|TRBD2|TRBV7-2
CASSLDWASGKTDTQYF
TGTGCCAGCAGCTTAGACTGGGCTAGCGGGAAAACAGATACGCAGTATTTT
>.|TRBJ1-1|TRBD1|TRBV6-1
CASIGQGDEAFF
TGTGCCAGCATAGGGCAGGGGGATGAAGCTTTCTTT
>.|TRBJ2-7|TRBD2|TRBV19
CASSIGPSGTYEQYF
TGTGCCAGTAGTATAGGCCCTAGCGGGACCTACGAGCAGTACTTC
>.|TRBJ1-3|TRBD1|TRBV2
CASSGTGATGNTIYF
TGTGCCAGCAGTGGGACAGGCGCCACTGGAAACACCATATATTTT
>.|TRBJ1-3|.|TRBV7-2
CASSPDNSGNTIYF
TGTGCCAGCAGCCCAGACAACTCTGGAAACACCATATATTTT
>few|TRBJ1-5|TRBD1|TRBV28
CARLEGQGTNQPQHF
TGTGCCAGGTTAGAAGGACAGGGGACAAATCAGCCCCAGCATTTT
>.|TRBJ1-2|TRBD1|TRBV5-1
CASSLRQGAGGYTF
TGCGCCAGCAGCTTGCGGCAGGGGGCGGGCGGCTACACCTTC
>.|TRBJ1-1|TRBD1|TRBV6-5
CASSYSRGGETEAFF
TGTGCCAGCAGTTACTCGAGAGGGGGCGAAACTGAAGCTTTCTTT
>.|TRBJ1-5|.|TRBV28
CASSYPSPQPQHF
TGTGCCAGCAGTTATCCTTCCCCCCAGCCCCAGCATTTT
>.|TRBJ2-2|TRBD2|TRBV7-2
CASSFGTTKGPGELFF
TGTGCCAGCAGCTTCGGGACTACCAAGGGGCCCGGGGAGCTGTTTTTT
>.|TRBJ1-2|.|TRBV19
CASSIWLGDGYTF
TGTGCCAGTAGTATATGGCTAGGGGATGGCTACACCTTC
>once|TRBJ2-3|.|TRBV6-1
CASSEISGGRTDTQYF
TGTGCCAGCAGTGAGATTAGTGGAGGTCGGACGGATACGCAGTATTTT
>.|TRBJ1-4|TRBD1|TRBV28
CASSFRDRGRKDQGKLFF
TGTGCCAGCAGTTTCCGGGACAGGGGGCGAAAGGACCAAGGAAAACTGTTTTTT
>.|TRBJ2-1|TRBD2|TRBV6-4
CASSQSGGPYNEQFF
TGTGCCAGCAGTCAGAGCGGGGGACCGTACAATGAGCAGTTCTTC
>.|TRBJ1-2|.|TRBV11-1
CASSLAPGQVYTF
TGTGCCAGCAGCCTAGCCCCCGGACAAGTCTACACCTTC
>few|TRBJ2-1|.|TRBV2
CASSEQGSSYNEQFF
TGTGCCAGCAGTGAGCAGGGGTCCTCCTACAATGAGCAGTTCTTC
>.|TRBJ2-1|.|TRBV9
CASSGTLAGGSTYNEQFF
TGTGCCAGCAGCGGGACCCTAGCTGGGGGGAGTACCTACAATGAGCAGTTCTTC
>.|TRBJ1-6|.|TRBV6-5
CASRNSNSPLHF
TGTGCCAGCAGAAACAGTAATTCACCCCTCCACTTT
>.|TRBJ2-3|TRBD2|TRBV11-2
CASSLDSVASGKLLVDTQYF
TGTGCCAGCAGCTTAGATAGCGTGGCTAGCGGGAAGCTCCTCGTAGATACGCAGTATTTT
>.|TRBJ2-7|.|TRBV18
CASSVTGGGPGHEQYF
TGTGCCAGCTCAGTTACAGGGGGAGGGCCTGGTCACGAGCAGTACTTC
>once|TRBJ2-3|.|TRBV7-6
CASSRGTTQSTDTQYF
TGTGCCAGCAGCCGCGGTACTACCCAAAGCACAGATACGCAGTATTTT
>few|TRBJ1-2|TRBD1|TRBV28
CASIHPGTGGTGGYTF
TGTGCCAGCATTCACCCTGGGACAGGGGGCACGGGTGGCTACACCTTC
>.|TRBJ1-6|.|TRBV11-2
CASSLDRAGGNSPLHF
TGTGCCAGCAGCTTAGATCGGGCAGGAGGGAATTCACCCCTCCACTTT
>.|TRBJ2-1|.|TRBV18
CASSPRDEQFF
TGTGCCAGCTCACCCAGGGATGAGCAGTTCTTC
>few|TRBJ2-1|.|TRBV6-5
CASSSLGPPYNEQFF
TGTGCCAGCAGTTCCCTGGGGCCACCCTACAATGAGCAGTTCTTC
>few|TRBJ2-7|TRBD2|TRBV7-2
CASSLAVAGDEQYF
TGTGCCAGCAGCTTAGCGGTAGCGGGGGACGAGCAGTACTTC
>.|TRBJ2-7|.|TRBV15
CATSSITGFYEQYF
TGTGCCACCAGCAGCATAACAGGGTTCTACGAGCAGTACTTC
>.|TRBJ2-3|.|TRBV7-9
CSSSLTTDTQYF
TGTTCCAGCAGCCTAACCACAGATACGCAGTATTTT
>few|TRBJ2-1|TRBD1|TRBV30
CAWITTGGGQFF
TGTGCCTGGATTACGACAGGGGGCGGACAGTTCTTC
>.|TRBJ1-5|.|TRBV5-1
CASSFDSRSPQHF
TGCGCCAGCAGCTTCGACAGTAGATCGCCCCAGCATTTT
>.|TRBJ2-7|TRBD2|TRBV5-4
CASSLASGSYEQYF
TGTGCCAGCAGCCTAGCCAGCGGGAGCTACGAGCAGTACTTC
>.|TRBJ1-2|TRBD1|TRBV6-5
CASSPPGQGYGYTF
TGTGCCAGCAGTCCCCCAGGACAGGGCTATGGCTACACCTTC
>.|TRBJ2-7|.|TRBV6-5
CASSYSKGIQEQYF
TGTGCCAGCAGTTACTCGAAGGGGATTCAGGAGCAGTACTTC
>.|TRBJ2-1|TRBD2|TRBV7-9
CASSRRRLAGGRDEQFF
TGTGCCAGCAGCAGAAGGCGACTAGCGGGGGGCCGGGATGAGCAGTTCTTC
>.|TRBJ2-3|TRBD2|TRBV7-9
CASSPGSSGGTPADTQYF
TGTGCCAGCAGCCCCGGGTCGAGCGGGGGCACCCCCGCAGATACGCAGTATTTT
>.|TRBJ2-5|.|TRBV19
CASSFREETQYF
TGTGCCAGTAGTTTCAGGGAAGAGACCCAGTACTTC
>few|TRBJ2-3|.|TRBV6-4
CASSTGEETDTQYF
TGTGCCAGCAGTACCGGGGAGGAGACAGATACGCAGTATTTT
>.|TRBJ1-6|.|TRBV28
CASTPAGGVGSPLHF
TGTGCCAGCACCCCAGCGGGGGGTGTTGGTTCACCCCTCCACTTT
>.|TRBJ2-5|.|TRBV18
CASSLLGANQETQYF
TGTGCCAGCTCCTTACTGGGGGCTAACCAAGAGACCCAGTACTTC
>.|TRBJ2-7|.|TRBV20-1
CSDKGTVEQYF
TGCAGTGATAAAGGGACTGTCGAGCAGTACTTC
>.|TRBJ1-3|TRBD1|TRBV19
CASSSTGTGFLSGNTIYF
TGTGCCAGTAGTTCTACCGGGACAGGCTTCCTCTCTGGAAACACCATATATTTT
>.|TRBJ2-1|TRBD1|TRBV9
CASSVKGQGVGNEQFF
TGTGCCAGCAGCGTAAAGGGACAGGGGGTAGGTAATGAGCAGTTCTTC
>.|TRBJ1-2|.|TRBV6-5
CASKNGGIGGYTF
TGTGCCAGCAAAAACGGCGGTATTGGTGGCTACACCTTC